One and the same sample provided the 27 T cell receptor beta chains below, sequenced in a study of cytomegalovirus exposure and HLA in healthy donors. PCR employed 60 Vbeta and 13 Jbeta primers. Sequenced by immunoSEQ multiplex PCR; TCRdb stores in-frame clones only, minus some. Of under 250,000 clones in the sample, around 81% were seen once. The sequencing sample was made of PBMCs. Receptors originate from a man aged 30 to 45 in good health and CMV-seronegative.

This rearrangement joins TRBV27 to TRBJ2-5; 8 bases line up with TRBD2. V shed 4 bases and J 5 bases; nucleotides not matched to a gene: 15. Germline CDR1 reads MNHEY; CDR2 reads SMNVEV (reference sequence). CDR3 length: 17 amino acids. The CDR3 DNA is TGTGCCAGCAGTTCACCTTCTAGGAGCGGGAGCCGGGAGACCCAGTACTTC. Translation: CASSSPSRSGSRETQYF.

This clone occurred a few times. This rearrangement joins TRBV19 to TRBJ1-1, with D perhaps TRBD1 (5 bases). CDR1 is LNHDA, CDR2 SQIVND, per germline (reference sequence). The CDR3 spans 12 residues. V lost 1 base and J lost 11, with 11 bases in between. The CDR3 bases are TGTGCCAGTAGTATAGGGCGGGGGGGGGCTTTCTTT. Protein: CASSIGRGGAFF. The whole variable domain, filled in from reference TRBV19 and TRBJ1-1, reads DGGITQSPKYLFRKEGQNVTLSCEQNLNHDAMYWYRQDPGQGLRLIYYSQIVNDFQKGDIAEGYSVSREKKESFPLTVTSAQKNPTAFYLCASSIGRGGAFFGQGTRLTVV.

This clone was counted only a few times. V and J are TRBV10-3 and TRBJ1-4; 8 bases agree with TRBD1. V shed 6 bases, J shed 6 bases, and the junction held 6 bases outside the gene matches. Per the germline V gene, CDR1 is ENHRY and CDR2 is SYGVKD. This CDR3 contains 14 residues. Written as DNA, the CDR3 is TGTGCCATCAGGCAGGGGGCAGGTGATGAAAAACTGTTTTTT. Its translation: CAIRQGAGDEKLFF.

This chain joins TRBV5-1 and TRBJ2-2; TRBD2 aligns across 8 bases. CDR1 and CDR2 from the germline V gene are SGHRS and YFSETQ. CDR3 size: 16 residues. With V trimmed by 2 bases and J by 5 bases, 8 bases remained unmatched. The CDR3 bases are TGCGCCAGCAGCTTCCCCGGGACTAGAGCTACCGGGGAGCTGTTTTTT. It encodes CASSFPGTRATGELFF.

The gene calls are TRBV10-1 and TRBJ2-7; 10 nucleotides align to TRBD2. There are 18 residues in the CDR3. Germline-derived CDR1 and CDR2 are WNHNN and SYGVQD (reference sequence). J lost 2 bases, V lost 0 bases, and 10 bases had no gene match. CDR3 amino acids: CASSESRASGSGTYEQYF. CDR3 coding DNA: TGCGCCAGCAGTGAGTCGAGGGCTAGCGGGAGTGGGACCTACGAGCAGTACTTC.

The chain couples TRBV10-1 to TRBJ1-1, with D unresolved. Trimming left V 3 bases short and J 2 bases short, with 4 bases between. The CDR3 runs to 12 residues. Germline assignment: CDR1 WNHNN and CDR2 SYGVQD (reference sequence). CDR3 DNA sequence: TGCGCCAGCAGTGACCCAAACACTGAAGCTTTCTTT. It encodes CASSDPNTEAFF.

The chain has TRBV5-6 and TRBJ2-7; possible D gene TRBD1, 6 bases. Germline V gives CDR1 SGHDT, CDR2 YYEEEE. The CDR3 is 15 amino acids. The V and J ends lost 4 bases and 7 bases respectively, with 21 bases between them. DNA of the CDR3: TGTGCCAGCAGCGTAGAAGGAACAGGGATGCGGGAGCAGTACTTC. Amino acids: CASSVEGTGMREQYF.

Comment on this clone: The junction departs from the called germline gene at one end, perhaps through a read error. The rearrangement links TRBV5-1 to TRBJ2-3; 7 nucleotides align to TRBD2. The CDR3 length is 14 residues. Germline V gene sequence: CDR1 SGHRS, CDR2 YFSETQ. The CDR3 coding sequence is TGCGCCAGCGATACGGGGGGAAGCACGGATACGCAGTATTTT. The encoded protein is CASDTGGSTDTQYF. The variable domain in full, completed from reference TRBV5-1 and TRBJ2-3, reads KAGVTQTPRYLIKTRGQQVTLSCSPISGHRSVSWYQQTPGQGLQFLFEYFSETQRNKGNFPGRFSGRQFSNSRSEMNVSTLELGDSALYLCASDTGGSTDTQYFGPGTRLTVL.

This chain links TRBV11-3 with TRBJ2-2; the D is unclear. The germline V gene encodes CDR1 SGHNT and CDR2 YENEEA. The V end was cut by 0 bases, the J end by 5 bases, with 10 bases between. This CDR3 spans 15 amino acids. The CDR3 DNA follows: TGTGCCAGCAGCTTAGATGTGCAGGATACCGGGGAGCTGTTTTTT. Its translation is CASSLDVQDTGELFF.

This chain uses TRBV19 with TRBJ2-7; TRBD2 matches 9 bases. The length of the CDR3 is 15 residues. CDR1 and CDR2 (germline): LNHDA, SQIVND (reference sequence). J was trimmed by 3 bases and V by 4 bases; bases with no gene match: 7. The DNA of the CDR3 is TGTGCCAGTAGTACGTTTAGCGGGAGTTTCTACGAGCAGTACTTC. It is translated as CASSTFSGSFYEQYF.

This clone was recorded only once. In nucleotides, the CDR3 is TGTGCCAGCAGTTTAGTTGCGGAGGAGAACACCGGGGAGCTGTTTTTT. Translation gives CASSLVAEENTGELFF. The chain uses TRBV27 and TRBJ2-2, with a possible D match to TRBD2 (5 bases). Germline V gene lookup returns CDR1 MNHEY and CDR2 SMNVEV (reference sequence). The CDR3 is 16 amino acids. V was pared by 2 bases and J by 1 base, with 11 bases between.

The CDR3: CASSETLYQTGGTDTQYF. The CDR3 nucleotides read TGTGCCAGCAGTGAAACCCTCTATCAGACAGGGGGCACAGATACGCAGTATTTT. The chain links TRBV6-1 to TRBJ2-3; 8 nucleotides line up with TRBD1. The CDR3 is 18 residues long. The J segment lost 1 base and the V segment lost 2 bases, leaving 11 bases of the junction unmatched. Germline assignment: CDR1 MNHNS and CDR2 SASEGT.

V gene TRBV11-2 combines with J gene TRBJ2-1, with 8 nucleotides matching TRBD1. Germline V CDR1 and CDR2: SGHAT, FQNNGV. V shed 5 bases, J shed 5 bases, and the junction held 8 bases outside the gene matches. The CDR3 covers 15 residues. The CDR3 DNA reads as TGTGCCAGCAGCCCCCGACAGGGGAGACACAATGAGCAGTTCTTC. This sequence encodes CASSPRQGRHNEQFF.

The rearrangement uses TRBV6-6 and TRBJ2-5, with 8 positions matching TRBD1. This CDR3 contains 15 residues. V shed 10 bases and J 5 bases; nucleotides not matched to a gene: 15. Per the germline V gene, CDR1 is MNHNY and CDR2 is SVGAGI (reference sequence). CDR3: CATNLGTGLRETQYF. The CDR3 nucleotides are TGTGCCACCAATTTAGGGACAGGACTCAGGGAGACCCAGTACTTC.

J is TRBJ2-3 and V is TRBV5-1; D perhaps matches TRBD1 (6 bases). This CDR3 region has 15 residues. Germline V gene lookup returns CDR1 SGHRS and CDR2 YFSETQ. V was pared by 0 bases and J by 5 bases, with 13 bases between. CDR3 in amino acids: CASSLGTGSGDTQYF. CDR3 coding DNA: TGCGCCAGCAGCTTGGGTACAGGGTCGGGAGATACGCAGTATTTT. Full variable domain (rest looked up from reference TRBV5-1 and TRBJ2-3): KAGVTQTPRYLIKTRGQQVTLSCSPISGHRSVSWYQQTPGQGLQFLFEYFSETQRNKGNFPGRFSGRQFSNSRSEMNVSTLELGDSALYLCASSLGTGSGDTQYFGPGTRLTVL.

The rearrangement joins TRBV19 to TRBJ2-3, with 11 bases aligning to TRBD2. V shed 3 bases, J shed 6 bases, and the junction held 5 bases outside the gene matches. CDR3 length: 15 residues. Germline V gives CDR1 LNHDA, CDR2 SQIVND (reference sequence). Written as DNA, the CDR3 is TGTGCCAGTAGTATTTCGGTAGCGGGAGGGGATACGCAGTATTTT. This codes for CASSISVAGGDTQYF.

This sequence joins TRBV28 and TRBJ1-1; 12 nucleotides match TRBD1. CDR3 length: 15 amino acids. V lost 6 bases to trimming and J lost 6 bases; unmatched junction nucleotides: 8. Germline V gene data show CDR1 as MDHEN and CDR2 as SYDVKM. The CDR3 DNA is TGTGCCAGCAGACCGGGGACAGGGGGCGCATCTGAAGCTTTCTTT. This encodes CASRPGTGGASEAFF.

The rearrangement joins TRBV7-3 to TRBJ2-7; no definite D call. The CDR3 totals 15 residues. The V gene's germline CDR1 is SGHTA and CDR2 FQGTGA. V was pared by 3 bases and J by 1 base, with 13 bases between. CDR3 amino acids: CASSLSQALSYEQYF. CDR3 DNA: TGTGCCAGCAGCTTGAGCCAGGCGCTTTCCTACGAGCAGTACTTC.

This chain links TRBV7-9 with TRBJ1-1; perhaps TRBD1 as D (5 bases). The length of the CDR3 is 16 residues. Trimming removed 5 bases from V and 1 base from J, with 17 bases in between. From germline, CDR1 is SEHNR and CDR2 FQNEAQ (reference sequence). The CDR3 region has the DNA TGTGCCAGCAGCACCCCGTTGGGGGGGGAGAACACTGAAGCTTTCTTT. Amino acid sequence: CASSTPLGGENTEAFF.

The chain couples TRBV19 to TRBJ2-1, with a possible D match to TRBD2 (5 bases). With 3 bases removed from V and 5 bases from J, the gap between germline ends came to 14 bases. CDR1 is LNHDA, CDR2 SQIVND, per germline (reference sequence). The length of the CDR3 is 15 residues. CDR3 sequence (DNA): TGTGCCAGTAGTATGGACGGTCGGGGTCACAATGAGCAGTTCTTC. As protein: CASSMDGRGHNEQFF.

V and J are TRBV5-5 and TRBJ1-1, with unresolved D. The CDR3 has 15 residues. Trimming pared 2 bases from V and 5 bases from J, leaving 16 bases between. CDR1 is SGHKS, CDR2 YYEKEE, per germline (reference sequence). The CDR3 DNA follows: TGTGCCAGCAGCTTATTCGGTGGGCGGGAGACTGAAGCTTTCTTT. As protein: CASSLFGGRETEAFF.

This clone was seen once. The V call is TRBV5-1, the J call TRBJ2-5, with D perhaps matching TRBD2 (7 bases). This CDR3 spans 13 amino acids. In germline, CDR1 is SGHRS, CDR2 YFSETQ. Trimming shortened V by 7 bases and J by 4 bases, and 14 bases separated the two germline ends. The CDR3 reads CASPEGGGETQYF. The CDR3 bases are TGCGCCAGCCCTGAGGGAGGGGGAGAGACCCAGTACTTC.

This clone was picked up one time. The chain couples TRBV29-1 to TRBJ2-1, with a possible D match to TRBD1 (8 bases). In germline, CDR1 is SQVTM, CDR2 ANQGSEA. Trimming shortened V by 3 bases and J by 3 bases, and 24 bases separated the two germline ends. This CDR3 is built from 18 residues. Here the CDR3 reads CSVDNPKGGTGDYNEQFF. For the CDR3, the DNA is TGCAGCGTTGACAACCCGAAGGGGGGGACAGGTGACTACAATGAGCAGTTCTTC.

The chain uses TRBV4-1 and TRBJ2-7; 8 bases line up with TRBD2. The CDR3 runs 14 residues. After removal of 4 bases from V and 3 bases from J, the junction contained 5 bases not matched to a gene. Germline lookup yields CDR1 MGHRA and CDR2 YSYEKL. The CDR3 here is CASSPNLAGYEQYF. The CDR3 DNA follows: TGCGCCAGCAGCCCGAACCTAGCGGGCTACGAGCAGTACTTC.

The chain carries TRBV6-5 and TRBJ2-6; no firm D call. Deletions cut 6 bases from V and 0 bases from J, with 9 bases between. Germline V gene lookup returns CDR1 MNHEY and CDR2 SVGAGI. The CDR3 spans 15 residues. This chain's CDR3 is CASRSTDSGANVLTF. CDR3 nucleotides: TGTGCCAGCAGGTCTACAGACTCTGGGGCCAACGTCCTGACTTTC.

In nucleotides, the CDR3 is TGTGCCAGCAGTTTTCGCGCTAGCGGGAGAGTCTACGAGCAGTACTTC. This codes for CASSFRASGRVYEQYF. The genes are TRBV28 and TRBJ2-7, with 10 bases matching TRBD2. Germline loops: CDR1 MDHEN, CDR2 SYDVKM. Unmatched junction bases numbered 8, after V lost 3 bases and J lost 3 bases. The CDR3 covers 16 residues.

The chain has TRBV6-5 and TRBJ1-1; D remains unclear. V lost 2 bases and J lost 1, with 8 bases in between. The CDR3 consists of 14 residues. Germline V gives CDR1 MNHEY, CDR2 SVGAGI. CDR3 protein: CASSYRVENTEAFF. The CDR3 DNA sequence: TGTGCCAGCAGTTACCGGGTAGAGAACACTGAAGCTTTCTTT.